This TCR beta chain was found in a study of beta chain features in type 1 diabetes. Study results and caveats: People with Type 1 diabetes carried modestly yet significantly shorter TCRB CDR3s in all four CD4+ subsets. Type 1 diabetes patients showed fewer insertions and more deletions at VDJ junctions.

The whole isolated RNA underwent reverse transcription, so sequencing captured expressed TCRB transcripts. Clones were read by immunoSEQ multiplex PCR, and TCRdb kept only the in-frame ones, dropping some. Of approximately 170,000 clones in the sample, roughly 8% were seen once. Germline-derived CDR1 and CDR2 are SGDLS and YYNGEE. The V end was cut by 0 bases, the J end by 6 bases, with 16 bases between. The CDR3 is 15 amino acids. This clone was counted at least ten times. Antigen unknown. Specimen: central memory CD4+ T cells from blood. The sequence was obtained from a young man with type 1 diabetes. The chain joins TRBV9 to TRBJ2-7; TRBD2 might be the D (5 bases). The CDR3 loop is CASSVEAGPPGEQYF. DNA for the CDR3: TGTGCCAGCAGCGTAGAGGCGGGTCCCCCCGGCGAGCAGTACTTC.